The rows below give T cell receptor beta chains drawn from one sample of a study of blood T cell repertoires in COVID-19. The table came from immunoSEQ multiplex PCR; TCRdb's copy has only in-frame clones and leaves some out. This sample has about 310,000 clones; around 90% occur once, and the top ten carry about 8.9%. Sequencing input: PBMCs or T cells enriched from blood (not recorded which). Source of these receptors: a woman between 18 and 30 years old who had recovered from COVID-19. CDR3s include the opening cysteine and the closing phenylalanine or tryptophan.

v_call	j_call	cdr3_aa
TRBV6-4	TRBJ1-5	CASSQDLRQPQHF
TRBV5-1	TRBJ2-7	CASSLTSGRYYEQYF
TRBV4-2	TRBJ1-4	CASSQAGDRGREKLFF
TRBV19	TRBJ1-1	CASGTGAEAFF
TRBV2	TRBJ2-7	CASSEQGSSYEQYF
TRBV28	TRBJ2-7	CASSFRDNSYEQYF
TRBV4-1	TRBJ2-2	CASSQQTGMTGELFF
TRBV6-5	TRBJ2-1	CASSYLLHREGEQFF
TRBV7-2	TRBJ2-7	CASSLTSYEQYF
TRBV3-1/TRBV3-2	TRBJ1-1	CASSQDPNTEAFF
TRBV6-5	TRBJ2-7	CATRGDYVEQYF
TRBV19	TRBJ1-2	CASTTNIGQLLSGYTF
TRBV3-1/TRBV3-2	TRBJ2-5	CASSQETETSGGALETQYF
TRBV7-2	TRBJ2-7	CASSLAYRNQYF
TRBV7-9	TRBJ2-2	CASRGGVTNTGELFF
TRBV5-4	TRBJ1-1	CASSSTDLNTEAFF
TRBV28	TRBJ1-2	CASSSRGGYTF
TRBV30	TRBJ2-3	CAWNGDWGTDTQYF
TRBV28	TRBJ1-1	CASSVAGVTKEGNTEAFF
TRBV2	TRBJ1-6	CASSDRQGIHNSPLHF
TRBV12-3/TRBV12-4	TRBJ2-5	CASSLGQKETQYF
TRBV27	TRBJ1-2	CASSSRTGWGGYTF
TRBV12-5	TRBJ2-1	CASGLVKGGVYNEQFF
TRBV6-1	TRBJ2-1	CASIDISGTSGWSSYNEQFF
TRBV2	TRBJ2-1	CASRAGDTYNEQFF
TRBV5-1	TRBJ2-1	CASSLASLAVWDEQFF
TRBV7-6	TRBJ1-6	CASSPFPRGSYNSPLHF
TRBV29-1	TRBJ2-7	CSVRRESSYEQYF
TRBV7-9	TRBJ2-7	CASSLVGGGYEQYF
TRBV7-6	TRBJ2-1	CASSLATGLAGAFNEQFF
TRBV9	TRBJ2-1	CASSVGDGRINEQFF
TRBV28	TRBJ1-1	CASSLQGGGFF
TRBV28	TRBJ2-3	CASSPWGGLGTDTQYF
TRBV18	TRBJ1-1	CASSPPSGEMGTEAFF
TRBV23-1	TRBJ2-7	CASREPPPVEGTHEQYF
TRBV20-1	TRBJ1-1	CSALTGVGFF
TRBV28	TRBJ1-3	CASSLAGFRNTIYF
TRBV3-1/TRBV3-2	TRBJ2-1	CASSQVTSGRTYNEQFF
TRBV4-1	TRBJ1-3	CASSPLYHSGNTIYF
TRBV7-3	TRBJ1-2	CASSLVGGSADGYTF
TRBV7-2	TRBJ1-2	CASSLSMDIAYGGYTF
TRBV9	TRBJ2-1	CASSYLAGVGNEQFF
TRBV4-3	TRBJ1-1	CASSHRVGRAGTEAFF
TRBV7-6	TRBJ2-5	CASSSLLAGDRPETQYF
TRBV6-5	TRBJ1-5	CASSYSNRGDQPQHF
TRBV2	TRBJ1-1	CARQGSITEAFF
TRBV5-1	TRBJ1-2	CASSPTGDSGYTF
TRBV3-1/TRBV3-2	TRBJ2-5	CASMWLAGQETQYF
TRBV7-8	TRBJ1-5	CASSLARGYSNQPQHF
TRBV29-1	TRBJ1-3	CSVEAAGNTIYF
TRBV7-2	TRBJ2-1	CASSSGLAEYNEQFF
TRBV4-3	TRBJ1-5	CASSQALGGGVNQPQHF
TRBV5-4	TRBJ2-7	CASSLSRSSYEQYF